These 18 T cell receptor beta chains came from one sample sequenced in a study of blood T cells in healthy people across ages. Alongside a J-beta primer mix, a sample-barcoded 5' primer served in a second PCR lasting about 7 to 11 cycles. TCRdb recomputed calls from the 5' RACE reads with MiXCR, one row per CDR3 protein. The sample carries around 990,000 distinct CDR3 sequences, approximately 25% recorded once. A further study also used this sample, focusing on T cells of mothers and their children.

The specimen was blood. The receptors derive from a girl aged 2 to 9 in good health.

Worth noting for this clonotype: The junction does not match germline at one end; this may be a read error. This chain joins TRBV4-3 and TRBJ1-5; D is uncertain. This CDR3 region has 14 residues. Germline lookup yields CDR1 LGHNA and CDR2 YSLEER. CDR3 bases: TGCGCCGGCAGCCAAGTTTTAGGGTGGCAGCCCCAGCATTTT. Translating it yields CAGSQVLGWQPQHF.

In its sample, this clonotype was seen a few times. The J gene is TRBJ2-3, the V gene TRBV6-2 or TRBV6-3; 7 bases line up with TRBD2. The CDR3 loop spans 14 amino acids. Germline loops: CDR1 MNHEY, CDR2 SVGEGT. V lost 5 bases and J lost 5; bases outside the gene matches: 7. CDR3 nucleotides: TGTGCCAGCAGTCGAGCGGGATCGGGAGATACGCAGTATTTT. As protein: CASSRAGSGDTQYF.

This clonotype occurred a few times. The chain joins TRBV20-1 to TRBJ1-4, with a weak D call TRBD1 (6 bases). The V end was cut by 4 bases, the J end by 3 bases, with 12 bases between. Germline CDR1 DFQATT, CDR2 SNEGSKA (reference sequence). The CDR3 loop spans 14 amino acids. The CDR3 nucleotides read TGCAGTGCTACTGCCGGGACATCTAATGAAAAACTGTTTTTT. It encodes CSATAGTSNEKLFF.

This chain connects TRBV4-1 to TRBJ2-5; tentatively, D is TRBD2 (5 bases). Germline CDR1 MGHRA, CDR2 YSYEKL. Deletions cut 4 bases from V and 4 bases from J, with 13 bases between. This CDR3 is 14 amino acids long. The CDR3 region is CASSLILEGETQYF. CDR3 DNA sequence: TGCGCCAGCAGCCTTATACTAGAAGGAGAGACCCAGTACTTC.

The chain combines TRBV7-9 with TRBJ2-1; D is unclear. The length of the CDR3 is 12 residues. Germline values: CDR1 SEHNR, CDR2 FQNEAQ (reference sequence). V was clipped by 5 bases and J by 12 bases, with 14 bases between them. The CDR3 sequence is CASSPALLGQFF. The DNA for the CDR3 is TGTGCCAGCAGCCCTGCCTTGTTGGGGCAGTTCTTC.

This clonotype was recorded a few times. This chain links TRBV7-9 with TRBJ1-2; D uncertain. Germline values: CDR1 SEHNR, CDR2 FQNEAQ (reference sequence). This CDR3 region has 14 residues. Trimming removed 6 bases from V and 5 bases from J, with 16 bases in between. CDR3 amino acids: CASRFSLTSYGYTF. The DNA of the CDR3 is TGTGCCAGCAGATTCTCTCTCACTTCTTATGGCTACACCTTC. The whole variable domain, filled in from reference TRBV7-9 and TRBJ1-2, reads DTGVSQNPRHKITKRGQNVTFRCDPISEHNRLYWYRQTLGQGPEFLTYFQNEAQLEKSRLLSDRFSAERPKGSFSTLEIQRTEQGDSAMYLCASRFSLTSYGYTFGSGTRLTVV.

The chain carries TRBV29-1 and TRBJ2-5; tentatively, D is TRBD2 (5 bases). The CDR3 has 14 amino acids. Germline V CDR1 and CDR2: SQVTM, ANQGSEA. Trimming cost V 5 bases and J 3 bases, with 16 bases left between them. Here the CDR3 DNA reads TGCAGCGTTACCCCCTGGCTAGCCGAAGAGACCCAGTACTTC. Its translation is CSVTPWLAEETQYF.

The chain recombines TRBV29-1 with TRBJ2-3; TRBD2 matches 8 bases. CDR1 is SQVTM and CDR2 is ANQGSEA in the germline V gene. CDR3 size: 16 residues. The V gene end was trimmed by 0 bases and the J gene end by 0 bases; junction bases not matched to a gene: 5. CDR3 sequence (DNA): TGCAGCGTTGAAGATTTACTAGCGGATAGCACAGATACGCAGTATTTT. It translates to CSVEDLLADSTDTQYF.

The rearrangement uses TRBV19 and TRBJ1-6; weak D call: TRBD1 (5 bases). Germline V gene data show CDR1 as LNHDA and CDR2 as SQIVND (reference sequence). This CDR3 comprises 15 residues. The V end was cut by 3 bases, the J end by 7 bases, with 13 bases between. The CDR3 region is CASSIDQGWNSPLHF. Written as DNA, the CDR3 is TGTGCCAGTAGTATTGACCAGGGCTGGAATTCACCCCTCCACTTT.

This clonotype appeared a few times. The chain uses TRBV9 and TRBJ2-7; 8 nucleotides align to TRBD2. Germline V gene sequence: CDR1 SGDLS, CDR2 YYNGEE. V dropped 4 bases and J dropped 3; count of bases not matched to a gene: 12. This CDR3 comprises 16 residues. The CDR3 spells CASSPGRGGRDYEQYF. As DNA, the CDR3 is TGTGCCAGCAGCCCTGGGCGCGGGGGGAGAGACTACGAGCAGTACTTC. Looking up the rest from reference TRBV9 and TRBJ2-7 gives the full variable domain: DSGVTQTPKHLITATGQRVTLRCSPRSGDLSVYWYQQSLDQGLQFLIQYYNGEERAKGNILERFSAQQFPDLHSELNLSSLELGDSALYFCASSPGRGGRDYEQYFGPGTRLTVT.

The sample holds a few counts of this clonotype. The gene calls are TRBV20-1 and TRBJ2-1, with 9 bases fitting TRBD2. J was trimmed by 1 base and V by 2 bases; bases with no gene match: 6. This CDR3 has 16 residues. CDR1 is DFQATT and CDR2 is SNEGSKA in the germline V gene (reference sequence). CDR3 residues: CSARYQSGRSYNEQFF. DNA for the CDR3: TGCAGTGCTAGATACCAGAGCGGGAGGTCCTACAATGAGCAGTTCTTC.

This clonotype has more than one count but fewer than ten. The V call is TRBV20-1, the J call TRBJ1-1, with D maybe TRBD1 (5 bases). Germline CDR1 DFQATT, CDR2 SNEGSKA (reference sequence). V shed 1 base and J shed 1 base, with 19 bases lying between them. The CDR3 totals 17 residues. In nucleotides, the CDR3 is TGCAGTGCTAGAGCCCCCCGGCCGACGGGGCGGAACACTGAAGCTTTCTTT. This gives the protein CSARAPRPTGRNTEAFF.

About this clonotype itself: This may arise from a read error, as a much more abundant clone is one base away. The V gene is TRBV4-3, the J gene TRBJ2-5; D call uncertain. The CDR3 is 14 residues long. Germline lookup yields CDR1 LGHNA and CDR2 YSLEER. V was cut by 1 base and J by 4 bases, with 10 bases left in between. This CDR3 reads CASSQGWMGETQYF. The CDR3 DNA is TGCGCCAGCAGCCAAGGTTGGATGGGAGAGACCCAGTACTTC.

This chain uses TRBV4-1 with TRBJ2-1; D gene uncertain. Deletions cut 2 bases from V and 4 bases from J, with 12 bases between. CDR3 length: 15 residues. Germline loops: CDR1 MGHRA, CDR2 YSYEKL. The CDR3 bases are TGCGCCAGCAGCCAAACCGAAATCAGTTACAATGAGCAGTTCTTC. Protein product: CASSQTEISYNEQFF.

The CDR3 DNA follows: TGTGCCAGCATGGTTTCAGGACGCAATCAGCCCCAGCATTTT. Protein sequence: CASMVSGRNQPQHF. This sequence joins TRBV27 and TRBJ1-5, with D hard to call. The CDR3 sequence is 14 residues long. V was shortened by 7 bases and J by 2 bases, with 12 bases between the two germline ends. The V gene's germline CDR1 is MNHEY and CDR2 SMNVEV (reference sequence).

This clonotype was observed a few times. The chain combines TRBV13 with TRBJ2-7, with TRBD2 identical over 9 bases. Germline CDR1 is PRHDT and CDR2 is FYEKMQ (reference sequence). CDR3 length: 14 residues. J was trimmed by 3 bases and V by 6 bases; bases with no gene match: 6. The CDR3 protein is CASSYSGRVYEQYF. The CDR3 region has the DNA TGTGCCAGCAGTTATAGCGGGAGAGTCTACGAGCAGTACTTC.

The chain joins TRBV4-1 to TRBJ2-5; D is perhaps TRBD1 or TRBD2 (5 bases each). Germline V gene sequence: CDR1 MGHRA, CDR2 YSYEKL. V was clipped by 1 base and J by 1 base, with 13 bases between them. There are 16 residues in the CDR3. The chain's CDR3 is CASSQGIPGRQETQYF. The CDR3 DNA is TGCGCCAGCAGCCAAGGAATTCCGGGGCGCCAAGAGACCCAGTACTTC.

There are a few counts of this clonotype. CDR3 loop: CASSDKNTVVYEQYF. The CDR3 coding sequence is TGTGCCAGCAGTGACAAGAACACGGTAGTCTACGAGCAGTACTTC. The chain has TRBV6-4 and TRBJ2-7; D gene unclear. V gave up 2 bases and J gave up 3 bases, with 14 bases separating them. The germline V gene has CDR1 MRHNA and CDR2 SNTAGT. The CDR3 is 15 residues long.